What follows are 21 T cell receptor beta chains derived from one specimen sequenced in a study of blood T cells in healthy people across ages. It was with a sample-barcoded 5' primer and a J-beta primer mix that a second PCR of about 6 to 12 cycles was run. TCRdb used MiXCR to reprocess the 5' RACE reads, holding one entry per CDR3 protein. The sample carries approximately 670,000 distinct CDR3 sequences, 40% to 50% recorded once. Sequencing input: blood. The receptor set was obtained from an elderly man in good health.

This clonotype was picked up a small number of times. This chain joins TRBV12-3 or TRBV12-4 and TRBJ2-7; the match to TRBD2 covers 8 bases. Trimming removed 0 bases from V and 0 bases from J; junction bases left unmatched: 4. This CDR3 has 16 residues. The CDR3 nucleotides read TGTGCCAGCAGTTTAGCGGAAGCGGGGGCCTCCTACGAGCAGTACTTC. Its protein product is CASSLAEAGASYEQYF.

The V gene is TRBV7-8, the J gene TRBJ2-2; D perhaps matches TRBD1 (6 bases). The CDR3 is 18 amino acids. Trimming cost V 2 bases and J 2 bases, with 18 bases left between them. The germline V gene encodes CDR1 SGHVS and CDR2 FQNEAQ. The DNA of the CDR3 is TGTGCCAGCAGCTTAATCGGGGTGGCAGGGGTAAACACCGGGGAGCTGTTTTTT. Its protein product is CASSLIGVAGVNTGELFF.

This clonotype was counted a few times. CDR3: CAISLGGPSTDTQYF. The CDR3 DNA is TGTGCCATCAGTTTGGGCGGGCCTAGCACAGATACGCAGTATTTT. The chain recombines TRBV10-3 with TRBJ2-3; weak D call: TRBD2 (5 bases). Germline values: CDR1 ENHRY, CDR2 SYGVKD. The V and J ends lost 5 bases and 0 bases respectively, with 12 bases between them. The CDR3 covers 15 residues.

There are many counts of this clonotype. CDR3 bases: TGTGCCAGCAGCAACTGCTCCGGAGCGGGCTACAATGAGCAGTTCTTC. Translated, it gives CASSNCSGAGYNEQFF. The chain carries TRBV21-1 and TRBJ2-1; the table calls TRBD2, which could not be checked here. TRBV21-1 constitutes a pseudogene. This CDR3 spans 16 amino acids.

The chain uses TRBV6-6 and TRBJ2-2; D remains ambiguous. The CDR3 has 14 amino acids. V was cut by 2 bases and J by 5 bases, with 9 bases left in between. CDR1 is MNHNY, CDR2 SVGAGI, per germline (reference sequence). The chain's CDR3 is CASSYDITTGELFF. The CDR3 DNA reads TGTGCCAGCAGTTACGATATTACAACCGGGGAGCTGTTTTTT.

This clonotype was observed a few times. For the CDR3, the DNA is TGTGCCAGCAGTTACGGACTAGCGGCTACGATAAACACAGATACGCAGTATTTT. Translated: CASSYGLAATINTDTQYF. The chain uses TRBV6-2 or TRBV6-3 and TRBJ2-3; 10 bases line up with TRBD2. Unmatched junction bases numbered 10, after V lost 2 bases and J lost 2 bases. The V gene's germline CDR1 is MNHEY and CDR2 SVGEGT. This CDR3 comprises 18 residues.

V gene TRBV6-2 or TRBV6-3 combines with J gene TRBJ2-7; 11 nucleotides agree with TRBD2. Trimming took 5 bases from V and 0 from J; bases not matched to a gene: 9. The CDR3 has 17 amino acids. Germline V gene data show CDR1 as MNHEY and CDR2 as SVGEGT. This CDR3 reads CASSDGLAGGNSYEQYF. The CDR3 DNA reads as TGTGCCAGCAGTGACGGGCTAGCGGGAGGTAACTCCTACGAGCAGTACTTC.

This clonotype was detected only a few times. This sequence joins TRBV7-2 and TRBJ2-3; D possibly matches TRBD1 or TRBD2 (6 bases each). V was trimmed by 1 base and J by 7 bases, leaving 24 bases between them. Germline V gene lookup returns CDR1 SGHTA and CDR2 FQGNSA. The CDR3 runs to 18 residues. The CDR3 DNA sequence: TGTGCCAGCAGCTTAGAGGGGGGACGAGCAGGGTTAGCAAATACGCAGTATTTT. It specifies CASSLEGGRAGLANTQYF.

V gene TRBV7-9 combines with J gene TRBJ2-3; maybe TRBD2 (7 bases). Germline CDR1 reads SEHNR; CDR2 reads FQNEAQ (reference sequence). V gave up 2 bases and J gave up 2 bases, with 17 bases separating them. The length of the CDR3 is 17 residues. The CDR3 DNA sequence: TGTGCCAGCAGCTTACAGGTTCGGGCGGGGGCCACAGATACGCAGTATTTT. This gives the protein CASSLQVRAGATDTQYF.

V is TRBV14 and J is TRBJ2-1; D not certain. The length of the CDR3 is 16 residues. CDR1 SGHDN and CDR2 FVKESK come from the germline V gene. V was trimmed by 1 base and J by 5 bases, leaving 15 bases between them. This chain's CDR3 is CASSQGRRQRDNEQFF. CDR3 bases: TGTGCCAGCAGCCAAGGTCGGCGCCAACGGGACAATGAGCAGTTCTTC.

The rearrangement links TRBV3-1 to TRBJ2-2; 9 bases match TRBD1. The trim removed 2 bases at V and 6 bases at J, leaving 7 bases unmatched. The CDR3 sequence is 16 residues long. Per germline, CDR1 LGHDT and CDR2 YNNKEL (reference sequence). CDR3 in amino acids: CASSQTGTGYSGELFF. In nucleotides, the CDR3 is TGTGCCAGCAGCCAAACCGGGACAGGGTATTCCGGGGAGCTGTTTTTT.

This clonotype was recorded at least ten times. The V call is TRBV6-1, the J call TRBJ2-3; D uncertain. The CDR3 is 14 amino acids. Germline values: CDR1 MNHNS, CDR2 SASEGT. V was clipped by 7 bases and J by 0 bases, with 11 bases between them. This CDR3 reads CASNQGWSTDTQYF. In nucleotides, the CDR3 is TGTGCCAGCAACCAAGGATGGAGCACAGATACGCAGTATTTT.

Regarding this clonotype: This clone may be a read error of a much larger clone one base away. This chain connects TRBV29-1 to TRBJ2-2, with 8 bases fitting TRBD2. Germline assignment: CDR1 SQVTM and CDR2 ANQGSEA. The CDR3 length is 15 residues. Unmatched junction bases numbered 6, after V lost 5 bases and J lost 1 base. This CDR3 reads CSVMGLVGNTGELFF. In nucleotides, the CDR3 is TGCAGCGTTATGGGACTAGTGGGGAACACCGGGGAGCTGTTTTTT.

As to this clonotype: This could be a read error, since a much larger clone is one nucleotide away. In DNA form, the CDR3 reads TGTGCCAGCGCACCAGGACTCAAAGAGACCCAGTACTTC. Its protein product is CASAPGLKETQYF. The chain employs TRBV18 and TRBJ2-7; maybe TRBD2 (5 bases). The J call may be incorrect, as the DNA end agrees better with TRBJ2-5. The CDR3 totals 13 residues. Germline lookup yields CDR1 KGHSH and CDR2 LQKENI.

This clonotype was counted ten times or more. The chain employs TRBV27 and TRBJ2-7; D gene ambiguous. Trimming took off 3 bases at V and 7 bases at J, with 16 bases between the two ends. Germline CDR1 and CDR2: MNHEY and SMNVEV (reference sequence). The CDR3 extends over 14 amino acids. The CDR3 here is CASSLPGSSGEQYF. In nucleotides, the CDR3 is TGTGCCAGCAGTTTGCCGGGCTCATCTGGGGAGCAGTACTTC.

The chain uses TRBV28 and TRBJ2-4; 10 bases match TRBD1. The CDR3 sequence is 14 residues long. Germline CDR1 MDHEN, CDR2 SYDVKM. J was trimmed by 3 bases and V by 9 bases; bases with no gene match: 5. The CDR3 spells CASGTGVFKNIQYF. CDR3 DNA sequence: TGTGCCAGTGGGACAGGGGTTTTCAAAAACATTCAGTACTTC.

This sequence joins TRBV20-1 and TRBJ1-1, with TRBD1 matching 8 bases. Germline CDR1 reads DFQATT; CDR2 reads SNEGSKA (reference sequence). This CDR3 has 11 residues. After removal of 1 base from V and 10 bases from J, the junction contained 2 bases not matched to a gene. The CDR3 DNA follows: TGCAGTGCTAGAGTCGGACAGGGAGCTTTCTTT. Protein sequence: CSARVGQGAFF.

The rearrangement links TRBV27 to TRBJ2-5, with 8 nucleotides matching TRBD2. Gene TRBJ2-7 matches the end of the DNA better, so the J call may be wrong. The length of the CDR3 is 13 residues. Germline V gives CDR1 MNHEY, CDR2 SMNVEV (reference sequence). The CDR3 is CASAQREPSEQYF. The DNA for the CDR3 is TGTGCCAGCGCCCAGCGGGAGCCCTCCGAGCAGTACTTC.

At least ten counts were recorded for this clonotype. The rearrangement uses TRBV12-3 or TRBV12-4 and TRBJ1-2, with 8 bases identical to TRBD1. The CDR3 spans 15 residues. After removal of 6 bases from V and 4 bases from J, the junction contained 10 bases not matched to a gene. The CDR3 DNA reads as TGTGCCAGCAGCCAAGACAGGGGCGGGATCTATGGCTACACCTTC. Residues: CASSQDRGGIYGYTF.

This clonotype was seen ten or more times. V and J are TRBV6-2 or TRBV6-3 and TRBJ2-5; D is unclear. Germline CDR1 and CDR2: MNHEY and SVGEGT. Trimming stripped 5 bases from V and 4 bases from J, with 11 bases between. This CDR3 region has 13 residues. The CDR3 DNA is TGTGCCAGCAGTCCCCCGGTCGGAGAGACCCAGTACTTC. The encoded protein is CASSPPVGETQYF.

The rearrangement uses TRBV7-2 and TRBJ2-1; TRBD1 agrees at 7 bases. V lost 7 bases, J lost 7 bases, and 10 bases stayed unmatched. The CDR3 is made up of 14 amino acids. Germline CDR1 is SGHTA and CDR2 is FQGNSA. The CDR3 protein is CASNASDRNNEQFF. CDR3 DNA: TGTGCCAGCAACGCATCGGACAGGAATAATGAGCAGTTCTTC.